This TCR beta chain was captured in a study of T-cell reconstitution after alpha-beta-depleted transplantation in children. Unique molecular identifiers were built into the TCRbeta library. MiXCR was run by TCRdb on the PCR reads, yielding one entry per CDR3 protein. The data show some 390,000 distinct CDR3 sequences, roughly 21% seen once. From germline, CDR1 is LNHDA and CDR2 SQIVND (reference sequence). The V end lost 5 bases, the J end lost 2 bases, and 7 bases lay between the germline ends. CDR3 length: 12 amino acids. This specimen consisted of PBMCs from the stem cell graft donor, obtained from the stem cell graft. V usage is TRBV19 and J usage is TRBJ2-7, with D perhaps TRBD1 (5 bases). This TCR came from a human donor who donated a stem cell graft to a child with acute myeloid leukemia. CDR3 sequence reads: CASSPRAYEQYF. CDR3 coding DNA: TGTGCCAGTAGTCCCAGGGCCTACGAGCAGTACTTC.